This T cell receptor (beta chain) was observed in a study of T-cell reconstitution after alpha-beta-depleted transplantation in children. Unique molecular identifiers were incorporated when the TCRbeta library was constructed. TCRdb fed the PCR reads into MiXCR, producing one record per CDR3 protein. The table has about 580,000 distinct CDR3 sequences, 23% seen once. With regard to this clonotype: Antigen: not known.

Findings and limits, study-wide: At the one-year point after transplant, T-cell counts and TCRbeta diversity were found to come mostly from T cells that had been newly produced. Surviving recipient cells, namely T cells and thymic progenitors, were the source of high day-60 TCRbeta diversity in some patients. At around two months after transplant, the alpha-beta T cells were reportedly derived from several hundred expanded clones that came from non-depleted graft cells.

The CDR3 spans 12 residues. Between the trimmed V and J ends, which lost 3 bases and 4 bases, there was a span of 8 bases. From germline, CDR1 is DFQATT and CDR2 SNEGSKA (reference sequence). V gene TRBV20-1 combines with J gene TRBJ2-3; D is perhaps TRBD1 (5 bases). The clonotype originates from a boy in the first two years of life who had a stem cell transplant for acute myeloid leukemia, so the T cells may come from the graft donor. This specimen was PBMCs, mostly from graft donor cells, taken 360 days after TCRalphabeta/CD19-depleted stem cell transplant. This CDR3 reads CSASQGADTQYF. CDR3 DNA: TGCAGTGCTAGTCAGGGTGCAGATACGCAGTATTTT.